This TCR beta chain was documented in a study of T cells in Graves' hyperthyroidism and ophthalmopathy (dated by TCRdb to between 2019 and 2020). Regarding the complete study: Peripheral blood samples were taken at initial diagnosis, before any treatment was given. Prospective prediction of ophthalmopathy was tested in an independent validation cohort of fewer than 20 hyperthyroidism patients and 17 patients who later progressed to ophthalmopathy. The 75 to 100 discovery patients were randomly divided into training and test sets at a 7:3 ratio. After blood sampling, hyperthyroidism patients were treated with methimazole at a starting dose of 30 mg daily, and ophthalmopathy patients were treated with high-dose intravenous methylprednisolone. To identify TCR V-J signatures that set the groups apart, the researchers used a discovery cohort of approximately 98 patients, made up of roughly 45 with Graves' ophthalmopathy and 57 with stable Graves' hyperthyroidism. The study also compared thyroid tissue and blood T-cell repertoires from several Graves' hyperthyroidism patients. The paper describes TCR Vbeta CDR3 sequencing of 135 peripheral blood samples, made up of 43 ophthalmopathy patients, around 78 hyperthyroidism patients and some 17 progressor patients.

CDR1 and CDR2, looked up from the germline V gene (reference sequence), are LGHDT and YNNKEL. Counted from cysteine to phenylalanine, this CDR3 has 17 amino acids. Here the CDR3 DNA is all that survives: 51 bases in frame from base 1. Stable Graves' hyperthyroidism was defined as no progression to ophthalmopathy during 18 months of follow-up. Hyperthyroidism patients were aged 18 to 65 years and newly diagnosed, with disease duration of less than 2 months. Exclusion was applied to patients with uncontrolled infections, other autoimmune diseases, pregnancy or lactation. Diagnoses were based on clinical symptoms, serum thyroxine and TRAb, thyroid ultrasound and orbital computed tomography. PBMCs were isolated from roughly 10 ml of fresh peripheral blood by Ficoll-Paque density gradient centrifugation. Trizol reagent was used to extract total RNA, and RNA quality was then checked on an Agilent 2100 Bioanalyzer.

Points on this clonotype: What antigen it recognizes has not been identified. This may be a read error, as it is one base from a much larger clone.

The TCR beta CDR3 regions were amplified from RNA transcripts. The TCR CDR3 was subjected to a first round of RT-PCR using the HTBI primer set and the Qiagen OneStep RT-PCR kit. A second multiplex PCR round built the libraries, followed by size selection and purification. Sequencing of the libraries was done on an Illumina HiSeq2000 using paired-end 100 bp reads. As for the authors' bioinformatics: SOAPnuke was used to process the raw data, with reads discarded if the reads contained adapters or uncalled bases, had a mean Phred below 15, or lacked an exact constant-primer or identifier match. COPE v1.2.5 was used to merge the high-quality paired reads, and each unique nucleotide sequence was defined as a clonotype. MiTCR v1.1 was used to align clonotypes to the IMGT TRBV, TRBD and TRBJ reference segments. Only V-J combinations with frequency above 0.0001, covering about 99% of repertoires, were analysed. The TCS score was defined as the ratio of F50 (clonal expansion) to E x V (chaos), calculated using BLOSUM62-based TCRdist between CDR3 peptides within each V-J. Welch's t-statistics and random forest reduced 500 to 650 V-J features to 13, which were used in a naive Bayes classifier (R e1071). The public reads were quality trimmed at Q25 with fastp and then assembled into clones with MiXCR by TCRdb, keeping productive beta chains. Entries are consolidated by CDR3 protein sequence, retaining the most common genes and DNA. TCRdb's processing, not the authors' own work, is the source of the V and J calls. Present in this sample are about 420,000 distinct CDR3 sequences, 15% to 19% of which were seen just once. The ten largest make up 13% to 15% of the sample.

Broad study findings and their caveats: Blood samples also contained most of the expanded thyroid clonotypes (frequency above 0.001), which suggests that blood repertoires may reflect thyroid immune responses. A model built on a 13 V-J signature distinguished ophthalmopathy from stable hyperthyroidism, reaching 87.88% sensitivity and under 84% specificity in cross-validation and 80%/75% in testing. Sample size was not statistically predetermined, and investigators were not blinded to group allocation. In validation, progression to ophthalmopathy was predicted by the model with roughly 71% sensitivity and 72% to 85% specificity, a median of approximately 6.5 months before onset.

The source material was blood. The TCR sequence derives from a woman aged 18-29 years with Graves' hyperthyroidism. The V gene is TRBV3-1 and the J gene is TRBJ2-2; matching of 7 bases hints at TRBD2 as the D gene. The encoded CDR3 is CASSFAGGPSNTGEPFF. The bases are TGTGCCAGCAGTTTCGCCGGGGGGCCATCGAACACCGGGGAGCCGTTTTTT.